This T cell receptor (beta chain) was captured by sequencing in a study of radiation and T cells in renal cell carcinoma. Study as a whole: Nephrectomy followed 15 Gy stereotactic body radiation by 4 weeks.

Study-wide findings and caveats: No pretreatment tumor biopsies were available for baseline clonotypes. Top tumor clonotypes rose in blood 2 weeks post-radiation, then contracted.

Germline assignment: CDR1 KGHSH and CDR2 LQKENI. With 3 bases removed from V and 7 bases from J, the gap between germline ends came to 15 bases. This CDR3 region has 15 residues. This table comes from immunoSEQ multiplex PCR, and its TCRdb copy is limited to in-frame clones, with some not included. The sample records 100,000 to 150,000 clones, 65% to 85% being singletons. Noted time point: blood 2 weeks post-SBRT. Regarding treatment: 15 Gy SBRT to primary tumor, nephrectomy 4 weeks later. After SBRT, blood was collected at 2 and 4 weeks, plus baseline. A word on this clone: The antigen is unknown.

The V call is TRBV18, the J call TRBJ1-4, with TRBD1 as a possible D gene (6 bases). This specimen was blood, taken from a patient whose treatment included radiotherapy and nephrectomy. This receptor was obtained from a man between 45 and 60 years old with renal cell carcinoma. This chain's CDR3 is CASSPGTGGGEKLFF. The CDR3 DNA follows: TGTGCCAGCTCACCCGGAACAGGAGGGGGTGAAAAACTGTTTTTT.